The present TCR beta chain was sequenced within a study of T cell responses to AZD1222 COVID-19 vaccine. Across the whole study: Pooling was applied to second doses at about 4 or about 12 weeks.

Some clones are missing from TCRdb's copy, which holds only in-frame ones; the method was immunoSEQ multiplex PCR. Counted here are 120,000 or so clones, 85% to 95% occurring once; the ten biggest clones make up approximately 8%. About this clone: Its antigen is unknown.

CDR1 and CDR2 (germline): LGHDT, YNNKEL (reference sequence). The CDR3 has 14 amino acids. Trimming left V 2 bases short and J 3 bases short, with 10 bases between. Study-wide results and limits: Two AZD1222 doses significantly raised spike-specific TCR breadth and depth over controls.

The sample in question was peripheral blood, obtained on day 0 of AZD1222 vaccination. J is TRBJ1-2 and V is TRBV3-1 (or the pseudogene TRBV3-2), with D unresolved. The sequence derives from an adult in good health. CDR3 nucleotides: TGTGCCAGCAGCCAACGGGTCAGTGACTATGGCTACACCTTC. Its translation is CASSQRVSDYGYTF.